This entry features one TCR beta chain sequence. Its specificity is not known. With ipilimumab providing CTLA-4 blockade, focal radiation was administered to patients who had chemo-refractory metastatic non-small-cell lung cancer. Here immunoSEQ multiplex PCR was the method, and the copy in TCRdb shows in-frame clones only, minus some. The sample consists of 85,000 to 90,000 clones, more than 75% of them appearing once. This entry belongs to a study of radiotherapy plus CTLA-4 blockade in lung cancer. Study information: In around 19% of patients, objective responses were seen; 31% had disease control.

Study-level findings and limits: Following radiotherapy plus ipilimumab, tumor-derived TCR clones expanded in the blood.

The sequence was obtained from a human donor with non-small cell lung cancer that progressed on radiotherapy plus ipilimumab. Sequencing used peripheral blood, obtained from a patient treated with radiotherapy plus ipilimumab.

DNA for the CDR3: TGTGCCAGCAGTGCCCGTAGCGGGGTCTATGAGCAGTTCTTC. This translates into CASSARSGVYEQFF. The rearrangement uses TRBV6-4 and TRBJ2-1, with TRBD2 matching 8 bases. V was pared by 4 bases and J by 8 bases, with 7 bases of the junction left unmatched. CDR3 length: 14 amino acids. Germline assignment: CDR1 MRHNA and CDR2 SNTAGT.